Detailed here is one TCR beta chain. The data stem from a study of blood T cell repertoires in COVID-19. Individuals drawn from approximately 22 US areas were about 18 to 100 years old. The authors' processing: Scientists estimated how many nucleated cells there were by amplifying reference gene primers. Data came from immunoSEQ multiplex PCR; TCRdb stores just in-frame clones and leaves some out. V and J calls and clone size are as listed in that table; D and trimming were resolved from the DNA. This sample has hundreds of thousands of clones, with around 91% found just once. CDR1 is SGHNT, CDR2 YENEEA, per germline. V lost 5 bases and J lost 1; bases outside the gene matches: 12. This CDR3 spans 17 amino acids.

The chain joins TRBV11-3 to TRBJ2-3; 7 positions agree with TRBD2. The TCR sequence derives from a woman aged 18-29 years with acute COVID-19. Sequenced input: PBMCs or T cells enriched from blood (not recorded which). CDR3 loop: CASSPSGAAFGTDTQYF. The CDR3 DNA is TGTGCCAGCAGCCCGAGCGGGGCCGCTTTTGGCACAGATACGCAGTATTTT.